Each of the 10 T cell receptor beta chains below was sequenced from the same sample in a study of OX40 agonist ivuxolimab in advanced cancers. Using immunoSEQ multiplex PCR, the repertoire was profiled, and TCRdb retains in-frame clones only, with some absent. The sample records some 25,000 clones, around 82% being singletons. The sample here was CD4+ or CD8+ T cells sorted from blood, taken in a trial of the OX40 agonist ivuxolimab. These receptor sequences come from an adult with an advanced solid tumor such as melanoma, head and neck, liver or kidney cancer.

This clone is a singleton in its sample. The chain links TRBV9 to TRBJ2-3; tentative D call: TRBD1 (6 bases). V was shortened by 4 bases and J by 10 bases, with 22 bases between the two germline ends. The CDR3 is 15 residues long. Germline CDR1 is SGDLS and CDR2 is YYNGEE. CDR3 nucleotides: TGTGCCAGCAGCCCTCAACTGACAGGCCAAGGGGCGCAGTATTTT. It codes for CASSPQLTGQGAQYF.

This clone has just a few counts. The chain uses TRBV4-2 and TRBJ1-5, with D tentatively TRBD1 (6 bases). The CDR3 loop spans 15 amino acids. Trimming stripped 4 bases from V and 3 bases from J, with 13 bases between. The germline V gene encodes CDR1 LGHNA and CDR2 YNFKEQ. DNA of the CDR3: TGTGCCAGCAGCCTTCGGAGGGGGGTCAATCAGCCCCAGCATTTT. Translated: CASSLRRGVNQPQHF.

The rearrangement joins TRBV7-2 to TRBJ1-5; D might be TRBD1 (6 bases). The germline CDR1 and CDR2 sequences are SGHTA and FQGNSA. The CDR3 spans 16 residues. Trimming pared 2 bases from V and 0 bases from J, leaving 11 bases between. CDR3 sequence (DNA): TGTGCCAGCAGCTTAAGGACAGCTCGTAGCAATCAGCCCCAGCATTTT. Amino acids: CASSLRTARSNQPQHF. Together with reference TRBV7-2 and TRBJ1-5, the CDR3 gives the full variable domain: GAGVSQSPSNKVTEKGKDVELRCDPISGHTALYWYRQSLGQGLEFLIYFQGNSAPDKSGLPSDRFSAERTGGSVSTLTIQRTQQEDSAVYLCASSLRTARSNQPQHFGDGTRLSIL.

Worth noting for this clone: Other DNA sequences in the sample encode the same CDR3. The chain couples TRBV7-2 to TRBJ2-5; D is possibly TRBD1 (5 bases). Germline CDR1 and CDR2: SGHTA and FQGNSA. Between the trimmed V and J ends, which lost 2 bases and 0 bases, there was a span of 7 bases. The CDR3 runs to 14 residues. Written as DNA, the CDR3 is TGTGCCAGCAGCTTACCAGGGTACCAAGAGACCCAGTACTTC. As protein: CASSLPGYQETQYF.

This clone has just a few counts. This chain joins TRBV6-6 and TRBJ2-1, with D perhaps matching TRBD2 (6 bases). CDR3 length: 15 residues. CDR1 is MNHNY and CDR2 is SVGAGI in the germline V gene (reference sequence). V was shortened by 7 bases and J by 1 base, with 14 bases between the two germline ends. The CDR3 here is CASNNRRDSYNEQFF. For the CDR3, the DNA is TGTGCCAGCAACAACAGGAGGGATTCCTACAATGAGCAGTTCTTC.

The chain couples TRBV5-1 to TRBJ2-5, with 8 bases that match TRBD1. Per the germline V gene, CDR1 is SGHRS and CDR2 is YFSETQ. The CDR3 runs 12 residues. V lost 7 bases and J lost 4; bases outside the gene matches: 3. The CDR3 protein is CASAGGGETQYF. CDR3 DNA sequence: TGCGCCAGCGCAGGGGGCGGAGAGACCCAGTACTTC.

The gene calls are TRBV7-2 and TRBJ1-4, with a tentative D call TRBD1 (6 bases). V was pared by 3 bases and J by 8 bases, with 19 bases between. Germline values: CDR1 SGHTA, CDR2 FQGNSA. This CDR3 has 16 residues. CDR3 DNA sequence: TGTGCCAGCAGCTTGTCCCCAGGGGCTTGGGGGGAAAAACTGTTTTTT. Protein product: CASSLSPGAWGEKLFF.

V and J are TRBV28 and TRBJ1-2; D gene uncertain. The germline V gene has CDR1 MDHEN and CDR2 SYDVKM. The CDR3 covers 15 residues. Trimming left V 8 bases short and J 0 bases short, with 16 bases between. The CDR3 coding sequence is TGTGCCAGCTCGGAGTCCCCCATCACTAACTATGGCTACACCTTC. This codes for CASSESPITNYGYTF.

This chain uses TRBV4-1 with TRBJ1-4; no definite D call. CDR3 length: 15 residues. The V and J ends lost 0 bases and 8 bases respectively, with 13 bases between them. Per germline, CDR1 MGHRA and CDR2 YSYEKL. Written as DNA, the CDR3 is TGCGCCAGCAGCCAAGATTGGGAGGTACGAGAAAAACTGTTTTTT. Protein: CASSQDWEVREKLFF.

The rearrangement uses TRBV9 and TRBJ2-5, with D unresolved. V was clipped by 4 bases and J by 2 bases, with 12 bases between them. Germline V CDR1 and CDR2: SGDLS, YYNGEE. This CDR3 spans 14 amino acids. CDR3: CASSSRGSQETQYF. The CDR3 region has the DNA TGTGCCAGCAGCTCAAGAGGCAGTCAAGAGACCCAGTACTTC.